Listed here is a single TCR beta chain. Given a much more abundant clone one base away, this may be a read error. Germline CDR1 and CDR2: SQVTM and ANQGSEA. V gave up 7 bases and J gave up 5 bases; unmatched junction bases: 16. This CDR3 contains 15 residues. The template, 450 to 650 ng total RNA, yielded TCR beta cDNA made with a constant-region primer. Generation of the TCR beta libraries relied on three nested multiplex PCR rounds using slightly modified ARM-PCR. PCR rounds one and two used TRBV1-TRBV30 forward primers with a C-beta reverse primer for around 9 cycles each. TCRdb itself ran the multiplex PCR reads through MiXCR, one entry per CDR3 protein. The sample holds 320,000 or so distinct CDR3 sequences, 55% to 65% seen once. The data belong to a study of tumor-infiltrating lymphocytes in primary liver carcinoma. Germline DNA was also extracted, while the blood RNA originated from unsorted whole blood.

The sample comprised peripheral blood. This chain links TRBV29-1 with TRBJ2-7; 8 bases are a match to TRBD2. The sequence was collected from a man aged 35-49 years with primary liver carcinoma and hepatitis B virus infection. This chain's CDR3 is CSAGGGTFPSHEQYF. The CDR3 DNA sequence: TGCAGCGCGGGGGGGGGGACTTTCCCCTCACACGAGCAGTACTTC.